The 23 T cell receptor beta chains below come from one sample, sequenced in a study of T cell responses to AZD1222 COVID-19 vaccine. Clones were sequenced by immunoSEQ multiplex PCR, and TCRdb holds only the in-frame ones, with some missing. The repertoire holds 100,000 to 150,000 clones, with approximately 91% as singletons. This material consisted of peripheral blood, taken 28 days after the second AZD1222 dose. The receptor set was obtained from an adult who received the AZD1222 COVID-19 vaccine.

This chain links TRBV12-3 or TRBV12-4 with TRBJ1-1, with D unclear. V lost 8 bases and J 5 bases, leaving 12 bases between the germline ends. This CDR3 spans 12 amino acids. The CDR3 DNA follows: TGTGCCAGCCATGGATGGGGTACTGAAGCTTTCTTT. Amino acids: CASHGWGTEAFF.

CDR3 coding DNA: TGTGCCAGCAGCCAAGGGGGATCTGAAGCTTTCTTT. Amino acids: CASSQGGSEAFF. The chain has TRBV2 and TRBJ1-1, with D possibly TRBD1 on 6 matching bases. The CDR3 is 12 amino acids. The germline gives CDR1 SNHLY, CDR2 FYNNEI. V was cut by 6 bases and J by 6 bases, with 11 bases left in between.

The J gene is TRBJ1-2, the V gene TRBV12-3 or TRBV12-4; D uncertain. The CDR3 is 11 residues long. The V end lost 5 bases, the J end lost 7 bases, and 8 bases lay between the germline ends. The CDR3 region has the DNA TGTGCCAGCAGTAGGACGTCTGGCTACACCTTC. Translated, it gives CASSRTSGYTF.

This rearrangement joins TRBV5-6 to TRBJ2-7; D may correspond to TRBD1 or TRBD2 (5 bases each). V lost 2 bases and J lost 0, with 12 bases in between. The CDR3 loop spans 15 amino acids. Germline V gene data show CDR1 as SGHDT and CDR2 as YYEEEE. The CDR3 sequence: CASSFPGPSSYEQYF. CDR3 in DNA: TGTGCCAGCAGCTTTCCGGGACCCAGCTCCTACGAGCAGTACTTC.

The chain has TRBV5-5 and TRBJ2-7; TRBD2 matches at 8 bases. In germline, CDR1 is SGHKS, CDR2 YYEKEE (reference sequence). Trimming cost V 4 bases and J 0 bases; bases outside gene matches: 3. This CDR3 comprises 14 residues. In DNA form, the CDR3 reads TGTGCCAGCAGCGTTAGCGGGATCTCCTACGAGCAGTACTTC. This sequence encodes CASSVSGISYEQYF.

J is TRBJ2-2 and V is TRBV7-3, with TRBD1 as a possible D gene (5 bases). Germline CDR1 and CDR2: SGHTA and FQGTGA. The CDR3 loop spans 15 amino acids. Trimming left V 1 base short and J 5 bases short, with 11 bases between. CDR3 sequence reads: CASSLRGSGTGELFF. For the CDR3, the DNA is TGTGCCAGCAGCTTAAGGGGCTCTGGGACCGGGGAGCTGTTTTTT. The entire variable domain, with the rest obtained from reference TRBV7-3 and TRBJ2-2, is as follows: GAGVSQTPSNKVTEKGKYVELRCDPISGHTALYWYRQSLGQGPEFLIYFQGTGAADDSGLPNDRFFAVRPEGSVSTLKIQRTERGDSAVYLCASSLRGSGTGELFFGEGSRLTVL.

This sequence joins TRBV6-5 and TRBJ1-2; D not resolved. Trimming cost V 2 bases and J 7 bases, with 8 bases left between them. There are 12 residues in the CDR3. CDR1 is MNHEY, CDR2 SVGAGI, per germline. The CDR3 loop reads CASSYDRAGYTF. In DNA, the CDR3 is TGTGCCAGCAGTTACGATAGGGCTGGCTACACCTTC.

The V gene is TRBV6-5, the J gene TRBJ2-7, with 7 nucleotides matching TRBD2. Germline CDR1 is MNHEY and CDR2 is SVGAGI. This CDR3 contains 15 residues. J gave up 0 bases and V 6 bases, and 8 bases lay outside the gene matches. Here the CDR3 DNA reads TGTGCCAGCAGGGTTACAGCGGGGAGCTCCTACGAGCAGTACTTC. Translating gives CASRVTAGSSYEQYF.

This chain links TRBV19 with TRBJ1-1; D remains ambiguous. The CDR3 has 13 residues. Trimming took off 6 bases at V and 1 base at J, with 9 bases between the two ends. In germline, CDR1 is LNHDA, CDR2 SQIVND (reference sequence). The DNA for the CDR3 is TGTGCCAGTAGGAGACACCGGAACACTGAAGCTTTCTTT. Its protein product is CASRRHRNTEAFF.

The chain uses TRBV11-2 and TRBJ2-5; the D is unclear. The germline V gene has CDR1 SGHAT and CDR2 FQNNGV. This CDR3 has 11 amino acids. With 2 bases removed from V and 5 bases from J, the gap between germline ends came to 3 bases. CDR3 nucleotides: TGTGCCAGCAGCTTAATTGAGACCCAGTACTTC. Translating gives CASSLIETQYF.

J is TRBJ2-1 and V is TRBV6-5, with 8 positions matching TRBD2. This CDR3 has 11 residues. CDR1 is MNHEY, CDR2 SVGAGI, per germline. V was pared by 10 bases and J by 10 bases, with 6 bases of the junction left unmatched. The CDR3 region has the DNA TGTGCCACCCGGGGGGGTAACGAGCAGTTCTTC. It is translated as CATRGGNEQFF.

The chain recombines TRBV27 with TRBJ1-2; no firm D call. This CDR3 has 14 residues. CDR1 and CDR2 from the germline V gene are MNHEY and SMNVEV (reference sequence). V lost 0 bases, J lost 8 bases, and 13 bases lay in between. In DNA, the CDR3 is TGTGCCAGCAGTTTATCTCGACCCTCGGGGGGCTACACCTTC. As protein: CASSLSRPSGGYTF.

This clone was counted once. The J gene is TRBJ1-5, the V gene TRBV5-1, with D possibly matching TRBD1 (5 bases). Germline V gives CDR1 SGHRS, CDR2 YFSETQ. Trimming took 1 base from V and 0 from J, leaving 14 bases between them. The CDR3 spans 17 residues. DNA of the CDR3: TGCGCCAGCAGCTTGAAACCGACAGAACATAGCAATCAGCCCCAGCATTTT. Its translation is CASSLKPTEHSNQPQHF.

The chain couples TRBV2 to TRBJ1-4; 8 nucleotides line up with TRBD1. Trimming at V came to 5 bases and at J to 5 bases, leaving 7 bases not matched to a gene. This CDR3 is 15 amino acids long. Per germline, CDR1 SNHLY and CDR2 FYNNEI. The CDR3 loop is CASSTNRGMNEKLFF. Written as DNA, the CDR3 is TGTGCCAGCAGTACAAACAGGGGGATGAATGAAAAACTGTTTTTT.

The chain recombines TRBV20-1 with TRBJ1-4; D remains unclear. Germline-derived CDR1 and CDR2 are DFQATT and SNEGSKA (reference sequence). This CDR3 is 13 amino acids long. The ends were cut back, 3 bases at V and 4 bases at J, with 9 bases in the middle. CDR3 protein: CSASPNRNEKLFF. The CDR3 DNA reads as TGCAGTGCTAGTCCCAACCGTAATGAAAAACTGTTTTTT.

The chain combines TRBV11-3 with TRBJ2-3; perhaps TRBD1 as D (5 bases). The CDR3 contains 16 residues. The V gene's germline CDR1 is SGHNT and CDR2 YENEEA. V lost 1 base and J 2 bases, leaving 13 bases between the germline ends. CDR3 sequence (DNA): TGTGCCAGCAGCTTAGCTGGGCAGGGAACCACAGATACGCAGTATTTT. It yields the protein CASSLAGQGTTDTQYF.

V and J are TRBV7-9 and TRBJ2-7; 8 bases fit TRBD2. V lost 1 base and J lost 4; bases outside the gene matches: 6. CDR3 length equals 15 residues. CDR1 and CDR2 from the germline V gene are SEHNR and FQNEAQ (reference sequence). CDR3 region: CASSLVGRASYEQYF. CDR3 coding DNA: TGTGCCAGCAGCTTAGTCGGGAGGGCCTCTTACGAGCAGTACTTC.

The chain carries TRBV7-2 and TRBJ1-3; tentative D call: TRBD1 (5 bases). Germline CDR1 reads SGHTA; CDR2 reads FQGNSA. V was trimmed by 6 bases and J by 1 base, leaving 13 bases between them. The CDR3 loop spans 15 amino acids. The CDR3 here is CASSPGSGSGNTIYF. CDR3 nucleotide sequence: TGTGCCAGCAGTCCAGGGTCGGGGTCTGGAAACACCATATATTTT.

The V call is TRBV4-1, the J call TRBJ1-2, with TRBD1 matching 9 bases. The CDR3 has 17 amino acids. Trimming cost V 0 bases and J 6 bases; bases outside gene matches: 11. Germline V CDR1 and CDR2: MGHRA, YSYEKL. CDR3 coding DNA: TGCGCCAGCAGCCAAGAAGACCGGGACAGGGAGATCCATGGCTACACCTTC. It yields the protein CASSQEDRDREIHGYTF.

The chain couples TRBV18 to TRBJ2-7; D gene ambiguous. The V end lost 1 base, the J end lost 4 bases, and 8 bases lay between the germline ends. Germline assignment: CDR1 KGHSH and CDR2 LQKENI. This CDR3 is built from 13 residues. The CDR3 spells CASSPRPLYEQYF. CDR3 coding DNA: TGTGCCAGCTCACCACGCCCTCTTTACGAGCAGTACTTC.

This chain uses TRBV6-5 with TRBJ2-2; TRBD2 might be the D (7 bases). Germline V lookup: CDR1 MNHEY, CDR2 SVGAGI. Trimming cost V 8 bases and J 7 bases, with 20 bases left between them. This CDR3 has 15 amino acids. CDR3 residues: CASGGTAGAVGELFF. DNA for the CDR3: TGTGCCAGCGGGGGGACCGCGGGGGCAGTCGGGGAGCTGTTTTTT.

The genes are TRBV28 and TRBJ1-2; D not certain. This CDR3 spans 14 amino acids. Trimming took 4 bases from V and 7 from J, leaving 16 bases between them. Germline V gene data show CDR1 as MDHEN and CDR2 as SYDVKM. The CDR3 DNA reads TGTGCCAGCAGTTCAGACGGGGTACCGGGTGGCTACACCTTC. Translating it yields CASSSDGVPGGYTF.

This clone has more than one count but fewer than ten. As DNA, the CDR3 is TGTGCCAGCAGTTTTGAACGCCACTATGGCTACACCTTC. Translated: CASSFERHYGYTF. This chain uses TRBV27 with TRBJ1-2; D is unresolved. The CDR3 consists of 13 residues. CDR1 MNHEY and CDR2 SMNVEV come from the germline V gene (reference sequence). The V and J ends lost 3 bases and 3 bases respectively, with 8 bases between them.